Described below is a single T cell receptor beta chain sequence and its context. No cognate antigen has been identified for it. Preparation of the library involved the immunoSEQ multiplex PCR assay. For the multiplex PCR, a mixture combining 60 forward primers for TCR Vbeta segments and 13 reverse primers for TCR Jbeta segments was used. The CDR3 region of rearranged TCR beta genes was amplified from genomic DNA with a multiplex PCR assay. On the Illumina HiSeq System, the amplified TCR beta libraries were sequenced as 87-base-pair reads. On the authors' methods: In a later analysis, 70 million to 95 million unique TCR beta chains were counted across the roughly 610 repertoires, and roughly 10 million of these chains were shared by at least two donors. A nearest-neighbor algorithm error-corrected the raw reads and collapsed the reads into unique sequences, merging closely related sequences to remove PCR and sequencing errors. CDR3 sequences were aligned to IMGT reference sequences to assign V, D and J gene segments. For a sequence to be retained, a match of at least six nucleotides to both a V gene segment and a J gene segment was required. A rearrangement was called productive if the CDR3 had no stop codons and remained in frame with V and J, and every other rearrangement was called non-productive. Following IMGT convention, CDR3 was defined as the stretch from the second conserved V-encoded cysteine up to the conserved J-encoded phenylalanine. Sequences without an unambiguous match to a single V gene segment were excluded from the earlier analysis of about 600 of the donors. In an earlier analysis of 587 of the donors, V segments were called functional above 56.7% productive rearrangements and were called segregating when the between-donor standard deviation exceeded 5%. To diagnose cytomegalovirus status from the catalog of TCR beta chain sequences, a statistical classification framework was built. A later analysis assigned V and J genes by comparing TCR nucleotide sequences with IMGT/GENE-DB human TR gene sequences. A later analysis assigned CDR3 sequences and most-parsimonious VDJ recombination scenarios with the TCRdist pipeline. In a later analysis, every TCR beta chain was defined by the combination of its CDR3 amino acid sequence and its V-gene family, and reads without a unique V-gene family were dropped. A later analysis removed roughly 590 highly shared, low-generation-probability nucleotide sequences to deal with suspected cross-contamination and a sequencing artifact. A later analysis calculated a clonal expansion index for each public chain from normalized within-repertoire ranks of inferred template counts. In a later analysis, generation probabilities were computed with a VDJ recombination model fitted to out-of-frame rearrangements, and the resulting probabilities were checked against IGoR. A later analysis scored TCR-TCR, TCR-HLA and TCR-CMV co-occurrence with hypergeometric tests, applying a repertoire-size bias correction to TCR pairs. To estimate false discovery rates, a later analysis permuted the HLA or CMV assignments 20 times. In a later analysis, co-occurring TCRs were grouped using DBSCAN, and TCRdist sequence similarity was added for clustering within HLA-allele-positive subsets. Co-occurrence clustering excluded repertoires with fewer than 30,000 or more than 120,000 public chains, plus five with anomalous nucleotide sharing. The clones in this table, taken by TCRdb from immuneACCESS, are in-frame only. Not every clone is retained; where verified, under half of the shortfall comes from an unresolved V gene, and the cause of the rest is unknown. V, J and clone size are those of that table, while D and trimming were read from the DNA. The sample table records over 150,000 clones. The top ten clones comprise 0.74% of the sample.

This sample was included in a study of cytomegalovirus exposure and HLA in healthy donors (dated by TCRdb to about 2017). Study-wide context: According to an earlier analysis of around 600 of the donors, 150 million to 200 million T cells yielded 120 million or so unique TCR beta sequences and 276 Gb of sequence data. Typing coverage differed by locus: A, B, C, DRB1 and DQB1 were typed in roughly 620-630 donors, DQA1 in roughly 510, DPA1 in 600 to 610, and DPB1 in 400 to 490. A later analysis re-analyzed previously published TCR beta repertoires from approximately 700 donors and added high-resolution HLA genotyping to study TCR occurrence patterns. An early release that covered roughly 600 HLA-typed donors contained about 300 gigabases of sequencing data and about 93 million unique TCR sequences. Every repertoire in the discovery cohort had been generated on one and the same sequencing platform. An earlier analysis of 450 to 750 of the donors used high-throughput TCR beta sequencing to judge whether each TCR beta V gene segment behaved as functional or pseudogenic. In addition to the first cohort of 666 subjects, a separate validation cohort of approximately 130 different subjects was used. Among the approximately 420 genotyped donors, approximately 81% belonged to the genetic ancestry cluster associated with self-reported Caucasian donors. The study combined high-throughput TCR immunosequencing, statistical association of individual TCRs with disease status, and machine learning to predict cytomegalovirus infection status. Rather than drawing on any new phenotypic data, the later analysis identified candidate immune exposures from TCR beta sequences and the way those sequences occurred across donors. Donor age, sex, ethnicity and CMV serostatus were compiled together with the repertoire data. On average, approximately 250,000 unique TCR beta nucleotide sequences were sequenced per donor among 398 genotyped donors of the cohort, with roughly 18% of those sequences being non-productive. Roughly five DR-DQ haplotypes were handled as single units for association and clustering, since linkage in the cohort was strong. The study aimed to test whether signatures of past pathogen exposure could be identified by cataloging public T cell receptors. A later genetic analysis used genome-wide SNP genotypes for about 60% of the 666 donors, treating that subset as a discovery cohort. The T cell repertoires of under 750 subjects were profiled by immunosequencing and related to cytomegalovirus serostatus. Both class I and class II loci were covered by HLA typing, at four-digit resolution.

The full study reports these points: Over 15 rarely observed V segments, including chromosome 9 orphons, were excluded from the earlier analysis of approximately 600 of the donors because counts were too low. At a false discovery rate of 0.05, a later analysis linked approximately 18,000 TCR beta sequences to specific HLA alleles. This cohort had only TCR beta chains sequenced, and the lack of alpha or paired-chain data limited which features could be detected. In vitro tests confirmed that a few of the cytomegalovirus-associated TCR beta chains recognize cytomegalovirus antigens. The study gave a list of some 150 TCR beta chains associated with cytomegalovirus. When HLA alleles, especially DR and DQ, strongly co-occurred, attributing TCR associations to individual alleles was difficult. A later analysis found that TCR association rates varied across HLA loci, with DRB1 alleles showing the most associated TCRs and HLA-C alleles the fewest. The 87-base-pair reads could not distinguish some IMGT-functional V segments, including TRBV6-2 and TRBV6-3, so those segments were excluded. The authors suggested that the approach could potentially be generalized to other disease states and immunological phenotypes. The sequencing pipeline was judged likely to have produced a cluster of highly shared sequence variants as a technical artifact. The only immune exposure information available for the cohort was CMV serostatus. Most TCR sequences were seen in very few donors, while some public TCRs were found in many individuals. The classifier was reported to diagnose cytomegalovirus status with high specificity and sensitivity in both the original cohort and the validation cohort. A later analysis reported that several top co-occurrence clusters appeared linked to parvovirus B19, influenza, CMV and Epstein-Barr virus. Because some donors lacked HLA typing at each locus, the association tests relied only on the typed subset. According to a later analysis, most CMV-associated TCR beta chains appeared to be HLA-restricted, and the HLA associations seemed to be driven largely by CMV exposure. A further reported finding was that TCR beta sequences accurately predicted the HLA-A and HLA-B alleles for most subjects in the first cohort. Linkage disequilibrium might explain the correlated functional status among segregating V segments, but an unknown experimental factor could not be excluded. Broadly in line with IMGT annotations, most TCR beta V segments showed up in productive rearrangements about 87% or about 30% of the time in an earlier analysis of a few hundred of the donors. V-gene and J-gene trimming of TCR beta chains was associated with a missense DCLRE1C variant in a later genetic analysis, and the association was replicated in an independent cohort. Roughly uniform sequencing depth across donors was assumed in presence/absence analyses, although this assumption may not hold. In a later genetic analysis, fewer N-insertions in productive TCRs were reported among donors in an Asian-associated ancestry cluster than the 666-donor mean. A later analysis found that HLA-associated TCR beta chains were more clonally expanded and had lower generation probabilities than equally common non-associated chains.

The cohort comprised several hundred healthy bone marrow donors. All cohort members were sampled while nominally healthy, although unrecorded immune exposures were likely present. The donor was CMV seronegative and belonged to the group of approximately 320 seronegative cohort members. A peripheral blood sample was provided by each donor, and peripheral blood mononuclear cells were used for TCR beta sequencing. Genomic DNA extraction from the blood cell samples was performed with the Qiagen DNeasy Blood Extraction Kit. The V and J ends are trimmed by 5 bases and 1 base, leaving 10 bases between them. From the cysteine through the phenylalanine, the CDR3 covers 15 amino acids. Just the 45-base CDR3 DNA is kept, in frame starting at base 1. In the germline V gene, CDR1 corresponds to SGHRS and CDR2 to YFSETQ.

The receptor was isolated from a boy aged 10-17 years in good health and CMV-seronegative. The chain uses TRBV5-1 and TRBJ2-6; the best D guess is TRBD1, with 6 bases matching. The sequenced sample consisted of PBMCs. The bases are TGCGCCAGCAGATCTACAGGGTCTGGGGCCAACGTCCTGACTTTC. This translates into CASRSTGSGANVLTF.